This section outlines one T cell receptor (beta chain) sequence together with its context. A single base separates this from a much larger clone, so it may be a read error. The library came from three nested PCR rounds adapted from ARM-PCR protocols. TCRdb called the multiplex PCR reads again in MiXCR, with one record for every CDR3 protein. The profile shows about 200,000 distinct CDR3 sequences, 60% to 85% of them singletons. The sample comes from a study of tumor and adjacent non-tumor tissue in lung cancer. No cell sorting was done before RNA was extracted from the tissue. The V and J ends lost 1 base and 2 bases respectively, with 15 bases between them. The CDR3 is made up of 16 amino acids. Looked up from germline, CDR1 is SGHNT and CDR2 is YYREEE (reference sequence).

Sequenced: lung tumor tissue. The source of this sequence is a man aged 55 to 70 with non-small cell lung cancer. V gene TRBV5-4 combines with J gene TRBJ2-5; D remains ambiguous. This CDR3 is CASSLYSARKQETQYF. The CDR3 DNA reads TGTGCCAGCAGCTTGTACAGTGCCCGTAAACAAGAGACCCAGTACTTC.